The 7 T cell receptor beta chains below come from one sample, sequenced in a study of T cells in Graves' hyperthyroidism and ophthalmopathy. TCR beta CDR3 sequences were amplified from RNA transcripts. HTBI primers were the set used in a first-round RT-PCR of the TCR CDR3. Each CDR3 protein is one row after TCRdb ran MiXCR on the multiplex PCR reads. This table holds a few hundred thousand distinct CDR3 sequences, about half found once. Sequencing was performed on peripheral blood or thyroid tissue (not recorded which). The receptors were sampled from a woman under 30 with Graves' hyperthyroidism.

This clonotype was observed a handful of times. The chain joins TRBV7-9 to TRBJ2-2; D is undetermined. The CDR3 extends over 15 amino acids. V lost 1 base, J lost 0 bases, and 6 bases lay in between. Germline lookup yields CDR1 SEHNR and CDR2 FQNEAQ (reference sequence). CDR3 bases: TGTGCCAGCAGCTTAGAAGGCCCGAACACCGGGGAGCTGTTTTTT. This codes for CASSLEGPNTGELFF.

This clonotype appeared many times. The rearrangement joins TRBV7-9 to TRBJ1-5; no clear D. Germline assignment: CDR1 SEHNR and CDR2 FQNEAQ (reference sequence). V was trimmed by 6 bases and J by 2 bases, leaving 8 bases between them. The CDR3 contains 13 residues. Here the CDR3 DNA reads TGTGCCAGCAGTCCTATTGGCAATCAGCCCCAGCATTTT. It translates to CASSPIGNQPQHF.

The CDR3 loop reads CASSARPGHSYEQYF. The DNA of the CDR3 is TGTGCCAGCAGTGCTCGTCCGGGACACTCCTACGAGCAGTACTTC. This chain connects TRBV25-1 to TRBJ2-7, with TRBD1 as a possible D gene (6 bases). The CDR3 length is 15 residues. Germline loops: CDR1 MGHDK, CDR2 SYGVNS. The V and J ends lost 4 bases and 0 bases respectively, with 13 bases between them.

The chain uses TRBV2 and TRBJ2-2; possible D gene TRBD2, 6 bases. Germline values: CDR1 SNHLY, CDR2 FYNNEI. The CDR3 runs 15 residues. V lost 3 bases and J lost 6, with 14 bases in between. As DNA, the CDR3 is TGTGCCAGCAGTGAGAGGGCGGGATTGCCCGGGGAGCTGTTTTTT. It yields the protein CASSERAGLPGELFF.

DNA for the CDR3: TGTGCCAGTAGGTTCGCCAGGGACCTGGGAGAGCAGTACTTC. As protein: CASRFARDLGEQYF. The chain recombines TRBV7-9 with TRBJ2-7; D possibly matches TRBD1 or TRBD2 (5 bases each). From germline, CDR1 is SEHNR and CDR2 FQNEAQ (reference sequence). The CDR3 has 14 residues. The germline V and J ends were trimmed by 9 bases and 7 bases, with 22 bases remaining between them. Variable domain in full (rest from reference TRBV7-9 and TRBJ2-7): DTGVSQNPRHKITKRGQNVTFRCDPISEHNRLYWYRQTLGQGPEFLTYFQNEAQLEKSRLLSDRFSAERPKGSFSTLEIQRTEQGDSAMYLCASRFARDLGEQYFGPGTRLTVT.

This clonotype has only a few counts. This chain joins TRBV29-1 and TRBJ2-5, with D uncertain. The V gene's germline CDR1 is SQVTM and CDR2 ANQGSEA. This CDR3 has 9 amino acids. V lost 1 base to trimming and J lost 7 bases, with 1 base between them. The CDR3 nucleotides are TGCAGCGTTGAAGGGACCCAGTACTTC. This translates into CSVEGTQYF. Together with reference TRBV29-1 and TRBJ2-5, the CDR3 gives the full variable domain: SAVISQKPSRDICQRGTSLTIQCQVDSQVTMMFWYRQQPGQSLTLIATANQGSEATYESGFVIDKFPISRPNLTFSTLTVSNMSPEDSSIYLCSVEGTQYFGPGTRLLVL.

The J gene is TRBJ2-7, the V gene TRBV11-2; a weak D match, TRBD1 (6 bases). The V and J ends lost 5 bases and 2 bases respectively, with 13 bases between them. The CDR3 is made up of 14 amino acids. Germline V gene data show CDR1 as SGHAT and CDR2 as FQNNGV. Here the CDR3 DNA reads TGTGCCAGCAGCCGCCTCAGGGGCGCCTACGAGCAGTACTTC. This translates into CASSRLRGAYEQYF.